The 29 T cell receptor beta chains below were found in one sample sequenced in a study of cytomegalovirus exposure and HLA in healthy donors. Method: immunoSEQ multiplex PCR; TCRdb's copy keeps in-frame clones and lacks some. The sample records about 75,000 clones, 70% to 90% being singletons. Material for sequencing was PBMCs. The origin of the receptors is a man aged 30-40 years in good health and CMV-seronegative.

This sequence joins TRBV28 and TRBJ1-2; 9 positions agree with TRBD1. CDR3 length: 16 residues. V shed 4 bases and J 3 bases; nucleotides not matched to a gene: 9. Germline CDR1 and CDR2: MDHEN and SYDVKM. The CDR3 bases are TGTGCCAGCAGTTCCTCCGGGACAGGGAGGGACTATGGCTACACCTTC. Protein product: CASSSSGTGRDYGYTF.

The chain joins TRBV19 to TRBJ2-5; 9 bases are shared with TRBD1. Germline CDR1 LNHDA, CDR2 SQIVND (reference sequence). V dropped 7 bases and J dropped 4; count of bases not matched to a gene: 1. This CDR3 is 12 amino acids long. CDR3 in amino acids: CASMGQGETQYF. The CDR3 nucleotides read TGTGCCAGTATGGGACAGGGAGAGACCCAGTACTTC.

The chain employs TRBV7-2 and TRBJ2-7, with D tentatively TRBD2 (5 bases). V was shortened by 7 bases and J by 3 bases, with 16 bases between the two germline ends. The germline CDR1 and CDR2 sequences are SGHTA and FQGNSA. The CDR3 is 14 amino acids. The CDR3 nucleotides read TGTGCCAGCACCCCCCAGGCGGGTGTCTACGAGCAGTACTTC. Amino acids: CASTPQAGVYEQYF.

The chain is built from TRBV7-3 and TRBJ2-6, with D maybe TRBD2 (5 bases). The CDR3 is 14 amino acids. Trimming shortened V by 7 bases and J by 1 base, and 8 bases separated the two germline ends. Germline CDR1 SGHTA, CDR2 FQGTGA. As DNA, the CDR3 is TGTGCCAGCACCCCGGGATCTGGGGCCAACGTCCTGACTTTC. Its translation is CASTPGSGANVLTF. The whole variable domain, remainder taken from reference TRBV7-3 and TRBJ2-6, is GAGVSQTPSNKVTEKGKYVELRCDPISGHTALYWYRQSLGQGPEFLIYFQGTGAADDSGLPNDRFFAVRPEGSVSTLKIQRTERGDSAVYLCASTPGSGANVLTFGAGSRLTVL.

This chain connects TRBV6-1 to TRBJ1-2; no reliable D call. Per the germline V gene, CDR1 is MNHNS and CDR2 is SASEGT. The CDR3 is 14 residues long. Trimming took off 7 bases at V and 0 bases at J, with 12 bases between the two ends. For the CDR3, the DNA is TGTGCCAGCACCCCCGGGTTATCTAACTATGGCTACACCTTC. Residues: CASTPGLSNYGYTF.

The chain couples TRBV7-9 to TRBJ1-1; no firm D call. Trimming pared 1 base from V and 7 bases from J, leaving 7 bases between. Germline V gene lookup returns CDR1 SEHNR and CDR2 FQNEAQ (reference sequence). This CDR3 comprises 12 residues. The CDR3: CASSLGGVEAFF. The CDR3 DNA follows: TGTGCCAGCAGCTTAGGCGGGGTTGAAGCTTTCTTT.

The CDR3 DNA is TGTGCCAGTAGTACTACTACAGGGGCCGGGCAGACCCAGTACTTC. Translation: CASSTTTGAGQTQYF. The J gene is TRBJ2-5, the V gene TRBV19; the match to TRBD1 covers 7 bases. Trimming removed 4 bases from V and 6 bases from J; junction bases left unmatched: 11. CDR3 length: 15 amino acids. Per the germline V gene, CDR1 is LNHDA and CDR2 is SQIVND (reference sequence).

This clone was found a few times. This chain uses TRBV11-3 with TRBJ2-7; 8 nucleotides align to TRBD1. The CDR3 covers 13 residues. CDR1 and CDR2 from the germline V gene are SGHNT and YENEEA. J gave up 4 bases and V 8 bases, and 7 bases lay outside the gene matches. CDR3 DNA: TGTGCCAGCGGACAGGGCCATGGATACGAGCAGTACGTC. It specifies CASGQGHGYEQYV.

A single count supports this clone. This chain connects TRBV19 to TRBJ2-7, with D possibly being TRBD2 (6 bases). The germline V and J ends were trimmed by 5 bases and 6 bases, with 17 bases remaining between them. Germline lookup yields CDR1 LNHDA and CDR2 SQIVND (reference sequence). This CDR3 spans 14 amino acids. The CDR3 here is CASSLSAGSGEQYF. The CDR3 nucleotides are TGTGCCAGTAGTCTATCGGCGGGGAGTGGCGAGCAGTACTTC.

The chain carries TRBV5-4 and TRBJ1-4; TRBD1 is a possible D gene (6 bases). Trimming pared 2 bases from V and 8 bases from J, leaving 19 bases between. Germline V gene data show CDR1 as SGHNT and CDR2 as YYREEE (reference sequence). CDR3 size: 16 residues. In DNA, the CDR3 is TGTGCCAGCAGCTTTAATCGGGGGGCCCCTAGAGAAAAACTGTTTTTT. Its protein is CASSFNRGAPREKLFF.

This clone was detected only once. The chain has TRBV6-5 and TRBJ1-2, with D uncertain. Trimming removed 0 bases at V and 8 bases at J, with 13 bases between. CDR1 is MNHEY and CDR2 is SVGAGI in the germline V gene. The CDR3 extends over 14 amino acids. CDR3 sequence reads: CASSYSEGTEGYTF. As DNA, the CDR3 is TGTGCCAGCAGTTACTCAGAGGGAACGGAGGGCTACACCTTC.

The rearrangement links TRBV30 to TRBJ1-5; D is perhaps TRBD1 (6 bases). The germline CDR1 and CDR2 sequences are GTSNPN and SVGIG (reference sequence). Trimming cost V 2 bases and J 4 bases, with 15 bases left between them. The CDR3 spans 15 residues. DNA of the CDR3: TGTGCCTGGAGTCCAAGGGGGTTTGGAAATCAGCCCCAGCATTTT. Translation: CAWSPRGFGNQPQHF.

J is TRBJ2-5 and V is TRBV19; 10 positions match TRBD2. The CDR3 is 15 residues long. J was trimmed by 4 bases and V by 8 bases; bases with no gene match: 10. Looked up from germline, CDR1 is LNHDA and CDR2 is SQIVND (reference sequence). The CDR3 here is CASQRLAGVGETQYF. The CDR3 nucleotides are TGTGCCAGTCAGCGGCTAGCGGGGGTCGGAGAGACCCAGTACTTC.

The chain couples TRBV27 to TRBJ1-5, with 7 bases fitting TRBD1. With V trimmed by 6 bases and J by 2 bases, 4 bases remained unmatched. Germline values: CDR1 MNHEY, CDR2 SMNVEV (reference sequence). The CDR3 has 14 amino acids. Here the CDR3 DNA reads TGTGCCAGCAGCCTCGACAGGGGCAATCAGCCCCAGCATTTT. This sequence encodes CASSLDRGNQPQHF.

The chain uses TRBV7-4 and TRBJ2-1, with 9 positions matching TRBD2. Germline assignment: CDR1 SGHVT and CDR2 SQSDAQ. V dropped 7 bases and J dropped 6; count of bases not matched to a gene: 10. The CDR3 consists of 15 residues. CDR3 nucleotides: TGTGCCAGCATTCCGCGGGGGGGCAAGATCAATGAGCAGTTCTTC. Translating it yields CASIPRGGKINEQFF.

Written as DNA, the CDR3 is TGTGCCAGCGGCTGGTCAGGGTTTAATCAGCCCCAGCATTTT. It encodes CASGWSGFNQPQHF. This chain links TRBV6-5 with TRBJ1-5; a weak D match, TRBD1 (5 bases). Germline CDR1 is MNHEY and CDR2 is SVGAGI. V lost 8 bases to trimming and J lost 4 bases, with 15 bases between them. The CDR3 is 14 residues long.

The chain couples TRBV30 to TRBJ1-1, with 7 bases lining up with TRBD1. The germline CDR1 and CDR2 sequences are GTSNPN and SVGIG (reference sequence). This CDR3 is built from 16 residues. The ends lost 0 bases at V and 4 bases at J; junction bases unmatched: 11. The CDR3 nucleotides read TGTGCCTGGAGTGTACTCAGGGGGGTTGGGAGCACTGAAGCTTTCTTT. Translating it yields CAWSVLRGVGSTEAFF.

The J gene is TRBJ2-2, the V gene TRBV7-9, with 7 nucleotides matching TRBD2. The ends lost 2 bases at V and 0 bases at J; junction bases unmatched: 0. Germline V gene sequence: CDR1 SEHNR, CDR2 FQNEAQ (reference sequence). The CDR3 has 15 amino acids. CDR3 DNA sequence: TGTGCCAGCAGCTTAAGCGGGACGAACACCGGGGAGCTGTTTTTT. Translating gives CASSLSGTNTGELFF.

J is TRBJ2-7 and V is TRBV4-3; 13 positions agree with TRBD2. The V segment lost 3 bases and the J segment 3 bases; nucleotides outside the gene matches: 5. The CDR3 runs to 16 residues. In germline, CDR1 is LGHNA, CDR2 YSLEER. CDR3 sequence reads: CASSHEGLAGVYEQYF. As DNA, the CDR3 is TGCGCCAGCAGCCACGAAGGACTAGCGGGGGTCTACGAGCAGTACTTC.

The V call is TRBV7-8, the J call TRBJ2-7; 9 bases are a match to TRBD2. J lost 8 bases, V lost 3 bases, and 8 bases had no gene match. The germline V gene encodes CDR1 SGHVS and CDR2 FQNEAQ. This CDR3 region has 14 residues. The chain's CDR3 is CASSLLLAGTKQYV. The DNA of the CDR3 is TGTGCCAGCAGCTTGTTACTAGCGGGCACGAAGCAGTACGTC.

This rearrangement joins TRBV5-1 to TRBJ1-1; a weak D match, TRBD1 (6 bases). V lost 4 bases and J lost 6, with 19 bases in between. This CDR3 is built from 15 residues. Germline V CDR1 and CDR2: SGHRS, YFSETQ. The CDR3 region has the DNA TGCGCCAGCAGCAGTAGCTCAGGGGTGGGTTCTGAAGCTTTCTTT. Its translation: CASSSSSGVGSEAFF.

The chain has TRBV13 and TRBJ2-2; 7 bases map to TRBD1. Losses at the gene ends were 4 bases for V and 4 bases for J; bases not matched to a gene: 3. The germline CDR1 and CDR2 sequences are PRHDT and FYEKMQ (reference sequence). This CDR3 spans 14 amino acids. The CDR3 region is CASSSRQGTGELFF. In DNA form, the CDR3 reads TGTGCCAGCAGCTCCCGACAGGGCACCGGGGAGCTGTTTTTT.

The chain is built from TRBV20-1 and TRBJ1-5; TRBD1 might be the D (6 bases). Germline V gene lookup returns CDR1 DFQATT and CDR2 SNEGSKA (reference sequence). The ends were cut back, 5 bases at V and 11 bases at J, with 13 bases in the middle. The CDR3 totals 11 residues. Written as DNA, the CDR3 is TGCAGTGCTGCTCCAGACAGGTCCCAGCATTTT. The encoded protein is CSAAPDRSQHF.

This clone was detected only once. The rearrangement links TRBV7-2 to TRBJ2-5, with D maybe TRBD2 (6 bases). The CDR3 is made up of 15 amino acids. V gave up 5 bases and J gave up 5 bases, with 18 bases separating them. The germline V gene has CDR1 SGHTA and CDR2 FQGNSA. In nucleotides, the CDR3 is TGTGCCAGCAGCGACCAGACTAGGGGTTCGGAGACCCAGTACTTC. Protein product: CASSDQTRGSETQYF.

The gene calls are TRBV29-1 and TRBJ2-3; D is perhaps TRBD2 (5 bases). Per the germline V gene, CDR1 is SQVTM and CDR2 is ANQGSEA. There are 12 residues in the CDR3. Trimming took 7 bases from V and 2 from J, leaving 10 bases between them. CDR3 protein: CSAGEITDTQYF. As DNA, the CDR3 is TGCAGCGCTGGGGAGATCACAGATACGCAGTATTTT.

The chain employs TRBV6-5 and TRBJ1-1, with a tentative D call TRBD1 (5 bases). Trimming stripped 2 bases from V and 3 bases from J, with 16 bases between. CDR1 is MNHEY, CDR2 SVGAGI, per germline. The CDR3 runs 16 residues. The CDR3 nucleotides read TGTGCCAGCAGTTACGGAGGGGCGTTTCTGGACACTGAAGCTTTCTTT. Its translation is CASSYGGAFLDTEAFF.

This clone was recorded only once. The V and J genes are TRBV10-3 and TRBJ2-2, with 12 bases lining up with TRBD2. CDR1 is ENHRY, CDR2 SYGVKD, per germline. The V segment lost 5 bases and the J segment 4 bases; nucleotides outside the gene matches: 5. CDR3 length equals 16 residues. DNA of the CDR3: TGTGCCATCAGTATACTAGCGGGAGGAAGCACCGGGGAGCTGTTTTTT. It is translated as CAISILAGGSTGELFF.

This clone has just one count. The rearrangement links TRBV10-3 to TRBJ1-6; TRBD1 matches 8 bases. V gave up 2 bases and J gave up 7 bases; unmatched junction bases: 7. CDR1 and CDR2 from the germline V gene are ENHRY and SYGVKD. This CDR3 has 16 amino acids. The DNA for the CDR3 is TGTGCCATCAGTGAGAGGACAGGGAAAGAAAATTCACCCCTCCACTTT. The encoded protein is CAISERTGKENSPLHF.

CDR3 DNA: TGTGCCAGCAGTTCCCGGACAGCGGGAAACACCATATATTTT. Its translation: CASSSRTAGNTIYF. The chain joins TRBV6-5 to TRBJ1-3; D perhaps matches TRBD1 (6 bases). Germline V gene data show CDR1 as MNHEY and CDR2 as SVGAGI. The CDR3 totals 14 residues. Trimming cost V 4 bases and J 4 bases, with 11 bases left between them.